This T cell receptor beta chain came from a study of blood T cell repertoires in COVID-19. Assay used: immunoSEQ multiplex PCR; TCRdb lists only in-frame clones, some missing. Here the sample spans about 250,000 clones, approximately 84% being singletons. The germline V gene has CDR1 ENHRY and CDR2 SYGVKD. V lost 5 bases and J lost 5, with 27 bases in between. There are 18 residues in the CDR3. The sample taken for sequencing was PBMCs or T cells enriched from blood (not recorded which). The sequence was collected from a middle-aged man who had recovered from COVID-19. This chain links TRBV10-3 with TRBJ1-2; D gene unclear. In nucleotides, the CDR3 is TGTGCCATCAGTTCACCCGGTTATAAGCCTCGAAGAGATTATGGCTACACCTTC. Its protein product is CAISSPGYKPRRDYGYTF.